This T cell receptor beta chain originates from a study of monozygotic twins with inflammatory bowel disease. TCRdb reprocessed the 5' RACE reads; each CDR3 protein has one entry and no DNA is given. This table lists 140,000 to 150,000 distinct CDR3 sequences. The CDR3 covers 14 residues. Germline V gene sequence: CDR1 SGHAT, CDR2 FQNNGV. The sequence was collected from a human donor with ulcerative colitis or Crohn's disease, or a healthy co-twin of an affected twin (not recorded which). What was sequenced was blood. V is TRBV11-2 and J is TRBJ1-2. CDR3 loop: CASSQAGGQYGYTF.